Shown below are 31 T cell receptor beta chains from a single sample sequenced in a study of human T cells and chemical hapten exposure. Described time point: pre-sensitization, week 0. The treatment: therapeutic diphenylcyclopropenone sensitization with weekly scalp DPC. TCRdb independently ran MiXCR on the RACE reads; one entry per CDR3 protein. The sample lists 270,000 or so distinct CDR3 sequences; around 7% were seen once. The sequences come from whole blood, collected in connection with sensitization to the hapten diphenylcyclopropenone (DPC). Every receptor here comes from a man in his late teens or twenties with alopecia areata. Some clones in this sample may be carry-over from other donors' samples.

The chain uses TRBV5-1 and TRBJ2-3; D gene ambiguous. The CDR3 is 14 amino acids. Germline lookup yields CDR1 SGHRS and CDR2 YFSETQ. The V gene lost 4 bases and the J gene lost 4 bases, with 13 bases spanning the gap. The CDR3 reads CASSPGRTADTQYF. The CDR3 nucleotides read TGCGCCAGCAGCCCCGGACGGACGGCAGATACGCAGTATTTT.

This clonotype was seen at least ten times. CDR3 sequence: CASSRIWDGNEKLFF. The CDR3 nucleotides read TGTGCCAGCAGTCGCATCTGGGACGGGAATGAAAAACTGTTTTTT. The chain has TRBV12-3 or TRBV12-4 and TRBJ1-4; tentatively, D is TRBD1 (5 bases). Trimming removed 5 bases from V and 5 bases from J, with 15 bases in between. This CDR3 has 15 amino acids.

About this clonotype itself: Germline is not matched at one junction end, which may reflect a read error. This sequence joins TRBV28 and TRBJ2-7; possibly TRBD1 for D (6 bases). Germline CDR1 is MDHEN and CDR2 is SYDVKM. The CDR3 totals 16 residues. The CDR3: CTSSPVNFRGEYEQYF. The CDR3 DNA sequence: TGTACCAGCAGTCCTGTCAATTTCAGGGGCGAGTACGAGCAGTACTTC.

This clonotype was counted between two and nine times. The rearrangement links TRBV20-1 to TRBJ2-2; the D is unclear. The germline V gene encodes CDR1 DFQATT and CDR2 SNEGSKA (reference sequence). The CDR3 extends over 12 amino acids. V was shortened by 5 bases and J by 8 bases, with 12 bases between the two germline ends. The CDR3 region is CSAPIPSGELFF. The CDR3 coding sequence is TGCAGTGCTCCAATTCCCTCTGGGGAGCTGTTTTTT.

This clonotype appeared many times. The chain employs TRBV4-1 and TRBJ2-7; D remains unclear. This CDR3 has 15 residues. In germline, CDR1 is MGHRA, CDR2 YSYEKL. Trimming stripped 0 bases from V and 0 bases from J, with 9 bases between. The CDR3 protein is CASSQEAALSYEQYF. Here the CDR3 DNA reads TGCGCCAGCAGCCAAGAGGCAGCCCTCTCCTACGAGCAGTACTTC.

This clonotype has only a few counts. This rearrangement joins TRBV20-1 to TRBJ1-4; D not certain. V was pared by 6 bases and J by 8 bases, with 13 bases between. CDR3 length: 12 residues. From germline, CDR1 is DFQATT and CDR2 SNEGSKA (reference sequence). CDR3 coding DNA: TGCAGTGCACTAGACACATCCGAAAAACTGTTTTTT. Translated, it gives CSALDTSEKLFF.

The CDR3 sequence: CASSDLPDSTDTQYF. The CDR3 region has the DNA TGTGCCAGCAGTGACCTTCCGGACTCCACAGATACGCAGTATTTT. The chain carries TRBV6-4 and TRBJ2-3; the D gene is possibly TRBD2 (5 bases). Germline CDR1 reads MRHNA; CDR2 reads SNTAGT. The CDR3 covers 15 residues. V was shortened by 2 bases and J by 2 bases, with 11 bases between the two germline ends.

This clonotype has more than one count but fewer than ten. This chain uses TRBV9 with TRBJ2-5, with D unclear. Germline V gives CDR1 SGDLS, CDR2 YYNGEE. The CDR3 is 13 residues long. Trimming stripped 0 bases from V and 1 base from J, with 4 bases between. CDR3 sequence (DNA): TGTGCCAGCAGCGTAGTGGGCCAAGAGACCCAGTACTTC. Encoded protein: CASSVVGQETQYF.

This clonotype was observed a handful of times. The chain links TRBV20-1 to TRBJ2-3; 7 positions agree with TRBD2. J was trimmed by 3 bases and V by 6 bases; bases with no gene match: 12. Germline CDR1 reads DFQATT; CDR2 reads SNEGSKA (reference sequence). The CDR3 runs to 15 residues. The CDR3 DNA reads as TGCAGTGCACAACTCCCGGGACTATTGACAGATACGCAGTATTTT. The encoded protein is CSAQLPGLLTDTQYF.

The chain couples TRBV6-1 to TRBJ2-7, with D possibly being TRBD2 (5 bases). V was shortened by 5 bases and J by 1 base, with 12 bases between the two germline ends. The CDR3 is made up of 14 amino acids. Looked up from germline, CDR1 is MNHNS and CDR2 is SASEGT. CDR3 nucleotide sequence: TGTGCCAGCAGTCGGACCGTAGCGTCCTACGAGCAGTACTTC. It yields the protein CASSRTVASYEQYF.

The genes are TRBV11-2 and TRBJ1-2; 11 nucleotides line up with TRBD1. The CDR3 has 14 amino acids. Germline CDR1 is SGHAT and CDR2 is FQNNGV. V lost 1 base, J lost 7 bases, and 2 bases stayed unmatched. DNA for the CDR3: TGTGCCAGCAGCTTAGGGACAGGGGGCTTTGGCTACACCTTC. Protein: CASSLGTGGFGYTF.

In this sample, this clonotype turned up a few times. The V and J genes are TRBV7-9 and TRBJ2-1; 13 bases are a match to TRBD2. The germline CDR1 and CDR2 sequences are SEHNR and FQNEAQ (reference sequence). Unmatched junction bases numbered 8, after V lost 3 bases and J lost 6 bases. CDR3 length: 17 amino acids. The CDR3 DNA follows: TGTGCCAGCAGCTTTCTCGAGACTAGCGGGGGGTCCAATGAGCAGTTCTTC. This gives the protein CASSFLETSGGSNEQFF.

This clonotype was seen only a few times. The chain joins TRBV19 to TRBJ2-3; 7 bases match TRBD1. V lost 3 bases to trimming and J lost 0 bases; unmatched junction nucleotides: 6. Germline loops: CDR1 LNHDA, CDR2 SQIVND (reference sequence). The CDR3 has 16 amino acids. The CDR3: CASSIQGTVSTDTQYF. In DNA, the CDR3 is TGTGCCAGTAGTATTCAGGGGACAGTTAGCACAGATACGCAGTATTTT.

This clonotype has only a few counts. The V gene is TRBV6-2 or TRBV6-3, the J gene TRBJ2-7, with 7 bases aligning to TRBD2. Trimming took 0 bases from V and 11 from J; bases not matched to a gene: 4. In germline, CDR1 is MNHEY, CDR2 SVGEGT. The CDR3 contains 12 residues. The CDR3 coding sequence is TGTGCCAGCAGTTACTCGACCGGGAGGAAGTACGTC. This encodes CASSYSTGRKYV.

The chain employs TRBV11-2 and TRBJ1-1; D not resolved. Trimming pared 4 bases from V and 3 bases from J, leaving 9 bases between. The CDR3 loop spans 13 amino acids. CDR1 and CDR2 from the germline V gene are SGHAT and FQNNGV. The CDR3 coding sequence is TGTGCCAGCAGCTCGGGCAGCGACACTGAAGCTTTCTTT. Residues: CASSSGSDTEAFF. Variable domain in full (rest from reference TRBV11-2 and TRBJ1-1): EAGVAQSPRYKIIEKRQSVAFWCNPISGHATLYWYQQILGQGPKLLIQFQNNGVVDDSQLPKDRFSAERLKGVDSTLKIQPAKLEDSAVYLCASSSGSDTEAFFGQGTRLTVV.

The chain employs TRBV20-1 and TRBJ1-5; D is unresolved. V was clipped by 0 bases and J by 4 bases, with 13 bases between them. CDR1 DFQATT and CDR2 SNEGSKA come from the germline V gene (reference sequence). This CDR3 has 15 residues. The CDR3 DNA follows: TGCAGTGCTAGAGATCGCTTGGCCCCTAATCAGCCCCAGCATTTT. It is translated as CSARDRLAPNQPQHF.

The rearrangement links TRBV5-1 to TRBJ2-2; no clear D. Germline V gives CDR1 SGHRS, CDR2 YFSETQ. Trimming took 0 bases from V and 4 from J, leaving 13 bases between them. This CDR3 has 16 amino acids. The CDR3 DNA reads as TGCGCCAGCAGCTTGGAACTGTACTTCGGCACCGGGGAGCTGTTTTTT. Residues: CASSLELYFGTGELFF.

This clonotype has only a few counts. The chain combines TRBV21-1 with TRBJ2-7. TRBV21-1 is a pseudogene. This CDR3 spans 16 amino acids. CDR3 nucleotides: TGTGCCAGCAGCAAAGGGGAAACAGGGAGCTCCTACGAGCAGTACGTC. This gives the protein CASSKGETGSSYEQYV.

This chain joins TRBV5-1 and TRBJ2-1; TRBD2 agrees at 8 bases. The ends lost 0 bases at V and 6 bases at J; junction bases unmatched: 11. This CDR3 is built from 17 residues. Germline-derived CDR1 and CDR2 are SGHRS and YFSETQ. CDR3 region: CASSLAERGPSGNEQFF. The CDR3 nucleotides read TGCGCCAGCAGCTTGGCCGAGCGGGGGCCCTCTGGCAATGAGCAGTTCTTC.

CDR3 coding DNA: TGCAGCGTTTTGACAAGGAGGCACACCGGGGAGCTGTTTTTT. As protein: CSVLTRRHTGELFF. The rearrangement links TRBV29-1 to TRBJ2-2; D might be TRBD2 (5 bases). Trimming pared 5 bases from V and 3 bases from J, leaving 13 bases between. CDR1 and CDR2 from the germline V gene are SQVTM and ANQGSEA. This CDR3 has 14 amino acids.

Turning to this clonotype: A junction end diverges from the germline sequence, so it may reflect a read error. The rearrangement uses TRBV6-5 and TRBJ1-6; D gene uncertain. The CDR3 runs 15 residues. Germline CDR1 reads MNHEY; CDR2 reads SVGAGI. The CDR3 DNA sequence: TGTGCCAGCAGTTACCGTTCATCCTTTAATTCACCCCTCCACTTT. It yields the protein CASSYRSSFNSPLHF.

The sample holds a few counts of this clonotype. This chain links TRBV5-6 with TRBJ1-1; D ambiguous. Germline CDR1 SGHDT, CDR2 YYEEEE. The ends were cut back, 2 bases at V and 5 bases at J, with 4 bases in the middle. There are 11 residues in the CDR3. The CDR3 reads CASSFTTEAFF. In nucleotides, the CDR3 is TGTGCCAGCAGCTTTACGACTGAAGCTTTCTTT.

This clonotype was picked up a small number of times. The J gene is TRBJ1-4, the V gene TRBV5-6, with D unresolved. This CDR3 has 17 amino acids. CDR1 SGHDT and CDR2 YYEEEE come from the germline V gene. The V end lost 3 bases, the J end lost 6 bases, and 21 bases lay between the germline ends. CDR3 in amino acids: CASSSYDRRHRDEKLFF. In DNA, the CDR3 is TGTGCCAGCAGCTCCTATGATCGACGACACCGAGATGAAAAACTGTTTTTT.

The chain uses TRBV27 and TRBJ2-3, with D unclear. V dropped 3 bases and J dropped 3 bases, with 16 bases sitting between them. This CDR3 has 16 residues. Looked up from germline, CDR1 is MNHEY and CDR2 is SMNVEV (reference sequence). CDR3 coding DNA: TGTGCCAGCAGTTTTTGGAATGCGTTGGGGACAGATACGCAGTATTTT. Encoded protein: CASSFWNALGTDTQYF.

This clonotype showed up many times. CDR3 DNA: TGTGCCAGCAGCTTTGGAGGGGTAGTAAGTGTGAACACTGAAGCTTTCTTT. It is translated as CASSFGGVVSVNTEAFF. V gene TRBV7-2 combines with J gene TRBJ1-1, with a possible D match to TRBD1 (5 bases). CDR3 length equals 17 residues. The ends were cut back, 3 bases at V and 0 bases at J, with 17 bases in the middle. Germline values: CDR1 SGHTA, CDR2 FQGNSA. The full variable domain, rest sourced from reference TRBV7-2 and TRBJ1-1, is GAGVSQSPSNKVTEKGKDVELRCDPISGHTALYWYRQSLGQGLEFLIYFQGNSAPDKSGLPSDRFSAERTGGSVSTLTIQRTQQEDSAVYLCASSFGGVVSVNTEAFFGQGTRLTVV.

This clonotype was seen more than once but under ten times. The chain combines TRBV29-1 with TRBJ2-2, with 7 nucleotides matching TRBD2. The length of the CDR3 is 15 residues. Germline V gene sequence: CDR1 SQVTM, CDR2 ANQGSEA. V was pared by 1 base and J by 0 bases, with 2 bases of the junction left unmatched. For the CDR3, the DNA is TGCAGCGTTGAAGTTGCGGGGGCGAACACCGGGGAGCTGTTTTTT. It specifies CSVEVAGANTGELFF.

The chain links TRBV14 to TRBJ1-3, with D perhaps matching TRBD1 (5 bases). Deletions cut 4 bases from V and 4 bases from J, with 11 bases between. Germline assignment: CDR1 SGHDN and CDR2 FVKESK. The CDR3 totals 14 residues. The CDR3 loop is CASSPSQGGNTIYF. In DNA form, the CDR3 reads TGTGCCAGCAGCCCTTCTCAGGGAGGAAACACCATATATTTT.

CDR3 nucleotide sequence: TGCAGCGCTGAGGCTTACTTAAACCAAGAGACCCAGTACTTC. It is translated as CSAEAYLNQETQYF. V gene TRBV29-1 combines with J gene TRBJ2-5; no definite D call. Germline assignment: CDR1 SQVTM and CDR2 ANQGSEA. This CDR3 has 14 residues. Trimming removed 7 bases at V and 0 bases at J, with 15 bases between.

The chain links TRBV12-3 or TRBV12-4 to TRBJ2-5; D is possibly TRBD1 (5 bases). This CDR3 spans 16 amino acids. V was clipped by 0 bases and J by 5 bases, with 16 bases between them. The CDR3 region has the DNA TGTGCCAGCAGTTTAGCCCACCCCAGGGTCGGGGAGACCCAGTACTTC. As protein: CASSLAHPRVGETQYF.

This sequence joins TRBV6-5 and TRBJ1-1, with TRBD1 matching over 9 bases. J was trimmed by 4 bases and V by 0 bases; bases with no gene match: 6. The CDR3 contains 16 residues. The V gene's germline CDR1 is MNHEY and CDR2 SVGAGI. The CDR3 nucleotides read TGTGCCAGCAGTTACTCCTCGATGACAGGGGGCACTGAAGCTTTCTTT. The encoded protein is CASSYSSMTGGTEAFF.

The chain couples TRBV6-1 to TRBJ2-7, with D possibly TRBD1 on 5 matching bases. Germline CDR1 MNHNS, CDR2 SASEGT. This CDR3 spans 12 amino acids. The ends were cut back, 0 bases at V and 6 bases at J, with 6 bases in the middle. For the CDR3, the DNA is TGTGCCAGCAGTGAAGCAGGGGTCGAGCAGTACTTC. Residues: CASSEAGVEQYF.